What follows describes a single T cell receptor beta chain. The antigen is undetermined. This record belongs to a study of cytomegalovirus exposure and HLA in healthy donors. Study details: Out of around 360 genotyped donors, roughly 80% belonged to the Caucasian-associated ancestry cluster.

Researchers ran the PCR with 60 Vbeta and 13 Jbeta primers. In the original processing: Roughly 11 million shared chains were among 80 million or so unique TCR beta chains counted in a later analysis. The method was immunoSEQ multiplex PCR; TCRdb's version includes in-frame clones alone and lacks a portion of them. D and trimming come from the DNA, and the V and J calls and clone size come from that table. The sample records some 120,000 clones, 60% to 85% being singletons. Germline assignment: CDR1 GTSNPN and CDR2 SVGIG (reference sequence). After removal of 8 bases from V and 6 bases from J, the junction contained 5 bases not matched to a gene. The length of the CDR3 is 13 residues. Findings and limits, study-wide: Some segments of the V type, notably TRBV6-2 and TRBV6-3, were excluded as indistinguishable. Sequence variants that were highly shared formed a cluster that was likely a sequencing artifact.

The rearrangement links TRBV30 to TRBJ2-1; 12 bases are shared with TRBD2. The specimen was PBMCs. The clonotype was recovered from a man aged 30-40 years in good health and CMV-seronegative. The CDR3: CARRLAGVNEQFF. CDR3 bases: TGTGCCAGACGACTAGCGGGGGTCAATGAGCAGTTCTTC.